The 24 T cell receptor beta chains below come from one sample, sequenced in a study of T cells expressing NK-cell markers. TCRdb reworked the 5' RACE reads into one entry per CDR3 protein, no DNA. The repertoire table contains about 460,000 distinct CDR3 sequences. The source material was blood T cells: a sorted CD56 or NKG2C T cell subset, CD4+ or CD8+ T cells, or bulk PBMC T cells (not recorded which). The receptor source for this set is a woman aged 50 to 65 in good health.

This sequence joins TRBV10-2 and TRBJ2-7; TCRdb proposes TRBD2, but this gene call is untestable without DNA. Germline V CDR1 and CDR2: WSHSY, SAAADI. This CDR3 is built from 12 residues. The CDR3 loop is CASGSSPYEQYF.

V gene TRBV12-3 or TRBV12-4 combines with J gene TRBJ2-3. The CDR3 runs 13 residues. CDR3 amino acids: CATQLGSTDTQYF.

CDR3 region: CSGGSTGNQPQHF. The chain couples TRBV20-1 to TRBJ1-5. This CDR3 spans 13 amino acids. Germline values: CDR1 DFQATT, CDR2 SNEGSKA (reference sequence).

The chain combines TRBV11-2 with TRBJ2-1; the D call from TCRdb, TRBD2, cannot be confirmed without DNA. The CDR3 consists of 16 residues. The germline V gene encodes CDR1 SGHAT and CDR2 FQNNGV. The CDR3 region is CASSPRGSFVVNEQFF.

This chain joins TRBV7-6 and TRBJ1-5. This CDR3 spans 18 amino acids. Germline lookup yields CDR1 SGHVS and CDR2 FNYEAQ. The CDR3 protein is CASSLMVQGPGSNQPQHF.

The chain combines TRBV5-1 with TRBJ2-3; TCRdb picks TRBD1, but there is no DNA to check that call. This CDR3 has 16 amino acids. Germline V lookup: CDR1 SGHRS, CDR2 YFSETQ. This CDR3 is CASSTIALGPTDTQYF. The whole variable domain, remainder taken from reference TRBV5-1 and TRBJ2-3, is KAGVTQTPRYLIKTRGQQVTLSCSPISGHRSVSWYQQTPGQGLQFLFEYFSETQRNKGNFPGRFSGRQFSNSRSEMNVSTLELGDSALYLCASSTIALGPTDTQYFGPGTRLTVL.

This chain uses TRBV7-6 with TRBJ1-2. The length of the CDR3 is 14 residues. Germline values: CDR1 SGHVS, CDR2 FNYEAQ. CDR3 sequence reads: CASSSYGSSYGYTF. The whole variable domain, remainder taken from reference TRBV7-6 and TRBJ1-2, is GAGVSQSPRYKVTKRGQDVALRCDPISGHVSLYWYRQALGQGPEFLTYFNYEAQQDKSGLPNDRFSAERPEGSISTLTIQRTEQRDSAMYRCASSSYGSSYGYTFGSGTRLTVV.

CDR3 residues: CSVGSGSVPDTQYF. The chain links TRBV29-1 to TRBJ2-3; the TCRdb D gene call, TRBD2, has no DNA to confirm it. Germline CDR1 and CDR2: SQVTM and ANQGSEA. This CDR3 contains 14 residues.

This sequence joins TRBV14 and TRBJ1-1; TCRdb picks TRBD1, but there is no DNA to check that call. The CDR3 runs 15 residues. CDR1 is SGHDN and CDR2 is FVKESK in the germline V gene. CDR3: CASSPITGVGTEAFF.

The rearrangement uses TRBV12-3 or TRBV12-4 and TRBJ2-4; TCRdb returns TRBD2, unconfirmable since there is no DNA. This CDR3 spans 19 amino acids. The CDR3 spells CASSQPGLAGGLAKNIQYF.

Here the CDR3 reads CASSQPPGLADRDTQYF. The V call is TRBV4-2, the J call TRBJ2-3; the D call of TRBD2 rests on TCRdb alone, since no DNA is present to check it. Germline values: CDR1 LGHNA, CDR2 YNFKEQ. The CDR3 totals 17 residues.

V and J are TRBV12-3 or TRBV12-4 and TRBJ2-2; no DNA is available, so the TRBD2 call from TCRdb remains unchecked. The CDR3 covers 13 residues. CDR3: CASSLTTPGELFF.

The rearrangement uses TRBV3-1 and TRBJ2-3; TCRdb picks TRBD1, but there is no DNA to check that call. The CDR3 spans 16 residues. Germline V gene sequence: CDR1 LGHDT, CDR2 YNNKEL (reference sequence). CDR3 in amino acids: CASSQALVPLGDTQYF.

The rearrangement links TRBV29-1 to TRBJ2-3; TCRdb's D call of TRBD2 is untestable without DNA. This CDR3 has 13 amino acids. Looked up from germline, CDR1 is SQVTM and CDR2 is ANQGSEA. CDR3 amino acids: CSVGGGGVDTQYF.

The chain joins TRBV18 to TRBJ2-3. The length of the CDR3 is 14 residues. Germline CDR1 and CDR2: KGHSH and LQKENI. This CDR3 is CASSPGARPDTQYF.

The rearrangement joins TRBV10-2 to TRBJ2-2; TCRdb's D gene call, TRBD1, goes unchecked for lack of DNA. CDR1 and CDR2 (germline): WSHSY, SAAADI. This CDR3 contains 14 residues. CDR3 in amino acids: CASTETGKTGELFF.

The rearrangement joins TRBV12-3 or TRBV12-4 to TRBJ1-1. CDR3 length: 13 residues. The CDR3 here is CASSEAGRTEAFF.

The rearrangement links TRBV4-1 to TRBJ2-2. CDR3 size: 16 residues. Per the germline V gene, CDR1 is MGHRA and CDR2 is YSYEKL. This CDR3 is CASSQVALTNTGELFF.

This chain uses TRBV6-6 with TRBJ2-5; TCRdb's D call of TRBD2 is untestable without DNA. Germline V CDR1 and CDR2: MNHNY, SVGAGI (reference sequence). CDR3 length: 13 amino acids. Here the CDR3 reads CASSRDSRQTQYF.

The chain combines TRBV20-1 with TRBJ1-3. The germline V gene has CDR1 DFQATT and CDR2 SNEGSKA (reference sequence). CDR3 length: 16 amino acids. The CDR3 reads CSASDFSSPSGNTIYF.

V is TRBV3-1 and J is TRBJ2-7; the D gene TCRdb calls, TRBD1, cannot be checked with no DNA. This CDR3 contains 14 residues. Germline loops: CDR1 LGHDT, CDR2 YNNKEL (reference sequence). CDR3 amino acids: CASSGFQGAREQYF.

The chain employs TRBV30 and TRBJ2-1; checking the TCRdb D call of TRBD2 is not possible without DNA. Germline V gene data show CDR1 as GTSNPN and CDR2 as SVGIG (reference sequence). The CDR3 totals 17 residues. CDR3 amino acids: CAWTRIRTSGSHNEQFF.

The CDR3 sequence: CSDPGLGTPPYNEQFF. V and J are TRBV29-1 and TRBJ2-1; checking the TCRdb D call of TRBD2 is not possible without DNA. CDR1 is SQVTM and CDR2 is ANQGSEA in the germline V gene. The CDR3 contains 16 residues.

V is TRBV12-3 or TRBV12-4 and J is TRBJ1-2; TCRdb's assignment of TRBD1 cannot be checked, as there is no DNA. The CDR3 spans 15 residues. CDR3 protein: CASSLNPGPSSGYTF.